Listed below are T cell receptor beta chains from one sample, sequenced in a study of T cells expressing NK-cell markers. TCRdb re-called the 5' RACE reads and shows each CDR3 protein once, DNA omitted. This table holds 350,000 to 450,000 distinct CDR3 sequences. The sequenced sample was blood T cells: a sorted CD56 or NKG2C T cell subset, CD4+ or CD8+ T cells, or bulk PBMC T cells (not recorded which). Receptors were obtained from a man aged 18-70 years in good health. CDR3s include the opening cysteine and the closing phenylalanine or tryptophan.

CASSPQTNYGYTF	TRBV12-3/TRBV12-4	TRBJ1-2
CASRPTGTISGGYTF	TRBV7-8	TRBJ1-2
CASSQEEVKILSDTQYF	TRBV4-2	TRBJ2-3
CASGLEGGDRGNEQFF	TRBV12-5	TRBJ2-1
CSVVVAGGPETQYF	TRBV29-1	TRBJ2-5
CASSLGGGSDTQYF	TRBV7-2	TRBJ2-3
CASSPPPRSGQETQYF	TRBV7-7	TRBJ2-5
CASRIQGLLQETQYF	TRBV2	TRBJ2-5
CASSPPGVYSNQPQHF	TRBV27	TRBJ1-5
CASSGRTKETQYF	TRBV18	TRBJ2-5
CASRPVGTVYNEQFF	TRBV5-1	TRBJ2-1
CASSFLYIAGGRNEQFF	TRBV5-1	TRBJ2-1
CASSQESSGGGEQFF	TRBV9	TRBJ2-1
CATSERTGGSYEQYF	TRBV24-1	TRBJ2-7
CASSLADSLGEQYF	TRBV11-2	TRBJ2-7
CASSIGTGGTYEQYF	TRBV19	TRBJ2-7
CASSLTPRGQNYGYTF	TRBV7-2	TRBJ1-2
CASSAGTGSSGANVLTF	TRBV6-1	TRBJ2-6
CASSQPTIRSPLHF	TRBV4-2	TRBJ1-6
CASSLGPSVGNTQYF	TRBV5-1	TRBJ2-3
CATYYLQNTEAFF	TRBV28	TRBJ1-1
CASSLDFSRGELFF	TRBV7-3	TRBJ2-2
CASSLALGDYGYTF	TRBV12-3/TRBV12-4	TRBJ1-2
CASSHGTFLDTQYF	TRBV5-1	TRBJ2-3
CASRSGRLGPYNEQFF	TRBV6-2/TRBV6-3	TRBJ2-1
CASGQSGGYEQYF	TRBV12-3/TRBV12-4	TRBJ2-7
CATSRDWGTSGNTIYF	TRBV15	TRBJ1-3
CASSTPGQYTGELFF	TRBV5-1	TRBJ2-2
CSAIPDRSQIAKNIQYF	TRBV20-1	TRBJ2-4
CASSFRGREQYF	TRBV5-6	TRBJ2-7
CASSLRWDRVGDEQFF	TRBV5-1	TRBJ2-1
CASSLVAGVQETQYF	TRBV7-7	TRBJ2-5
CASSSERLEDSPLHF	TRBV28	TRBJ1-6
CASSLVQADEQFF	TRBV27	TRBJ2-1
CASSLDYGSTDTQYF	TRBV11-2	TRBJ2-3